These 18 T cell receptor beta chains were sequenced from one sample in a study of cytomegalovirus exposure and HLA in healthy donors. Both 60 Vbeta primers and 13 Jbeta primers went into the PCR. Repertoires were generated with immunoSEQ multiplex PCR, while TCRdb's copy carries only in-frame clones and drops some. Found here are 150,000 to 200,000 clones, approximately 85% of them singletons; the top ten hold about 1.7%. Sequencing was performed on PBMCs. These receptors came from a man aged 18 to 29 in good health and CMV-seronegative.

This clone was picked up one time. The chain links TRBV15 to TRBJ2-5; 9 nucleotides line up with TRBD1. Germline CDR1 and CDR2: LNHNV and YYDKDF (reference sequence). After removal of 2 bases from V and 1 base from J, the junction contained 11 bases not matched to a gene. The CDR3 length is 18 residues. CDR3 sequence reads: CATSRQVWDRAGQETQYF. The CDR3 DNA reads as TGTGCCACCAGCAGACAAGTTTGGGACAGGGCGGGCCAAGAGACCCAGTACTTC.

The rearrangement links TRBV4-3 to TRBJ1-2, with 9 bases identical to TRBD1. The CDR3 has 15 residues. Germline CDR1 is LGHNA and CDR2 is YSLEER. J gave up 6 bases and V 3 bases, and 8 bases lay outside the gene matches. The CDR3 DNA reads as TGCGCCAGCAGCCAGCTCCGGGACAGGGAGGATGGCTACACCTTC. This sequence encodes CASSQLRDREDGYTF.

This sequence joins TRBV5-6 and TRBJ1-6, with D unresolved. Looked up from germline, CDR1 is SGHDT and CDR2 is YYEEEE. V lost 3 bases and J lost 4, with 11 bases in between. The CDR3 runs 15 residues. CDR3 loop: CASSSRGRYNSPLHF. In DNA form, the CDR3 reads TGTGCCAGCAGCTCAAGAGGGAGGTATAATTCACCCCTCCACTTT.

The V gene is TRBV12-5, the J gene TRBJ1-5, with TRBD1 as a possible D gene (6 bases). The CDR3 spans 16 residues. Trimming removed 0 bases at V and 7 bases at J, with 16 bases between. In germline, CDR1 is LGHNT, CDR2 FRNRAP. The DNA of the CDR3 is TGTGCTAGTGGTTTGGTAGTGGGGGGGCTCGCGCAGCCCCAGCATTTT. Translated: CASGLVVGGLAQPQHF.

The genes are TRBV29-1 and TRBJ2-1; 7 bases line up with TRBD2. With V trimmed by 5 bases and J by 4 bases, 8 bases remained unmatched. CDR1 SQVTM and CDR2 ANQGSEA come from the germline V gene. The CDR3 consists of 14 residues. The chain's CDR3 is CSVLVAGEYNEQFF. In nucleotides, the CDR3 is TGCAGCGTTTTAGTTGCGGGAGAATACAATGAGCAGTTCTTC.

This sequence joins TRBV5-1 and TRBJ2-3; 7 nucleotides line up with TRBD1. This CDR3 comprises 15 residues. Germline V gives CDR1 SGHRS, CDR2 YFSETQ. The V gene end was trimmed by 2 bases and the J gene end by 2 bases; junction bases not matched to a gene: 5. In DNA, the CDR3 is TGCGCCAGCAGCTTAGTAGACAGGGTCACAGATACGCAGTATTTT. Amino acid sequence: CASSLVDRVTDTQYF.

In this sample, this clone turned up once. CDR3 sequence: CASSVAIGEQPYEQYF. For the CDR3, the DNA is TGTGCCAGCAGCGTAGCTATAGGGGAACAGCCCTACGAGCAGTACTTC. The V gene is TRBV9, the J gene TRBJ2-7, with D maybe TRBD1 (5 bases). Trimming cost V 0 bases and J 2 bases, with 15 bases left between them. Germline assignment: CDR1 SGDLS and CDR2 YYNGEE. This CDR3 is built from 16 residues.

This CDR3 reads CASTMDRGNTEAFF. Here the CDR3 DNA reads TGTGCCAGCACCATGGACAGGGGGAACACTGAAGCTTTCTTT. The chain links TRBV5-5 to TRBJ1-1; TRBD1 matches at 9 bases. The CDR3 length is 14 residues. V was pared by 6 bases and J by 1 base, with 4 bases of the junction left unmatched. Germline assignment: CDR1 SGHKS and CDR2 YYEKEE (reference sequence). Full variable domain (missing parts from reference TRBV5-5 and TRBJ1-1): DAGVTQSPTHLIKTRGQQVTLRCSPISGHKSVSWYQQVLGQGPQFIFQYYEKEERGRGNFPDRFSARQFPNYSSELNVNALLLGDSALYLCASTMDRGNTEAFFGQGTRLTVV.

The CDR3 region is CAWGASFYGYTF. In DNA form, the CDR3 reads TGTGCCTGGGGAGCAAGCTTCTATGGCTACACCTTC. V and J are TRBV30 and TRBJ1-2, with unresolved D. V was clipped by 5 bases and J by 4 bases, with 11 bases between them. The germline CDR1 and CDR2 sequences are GTSNPN and SVGIG (reference sequence). The CDR3 length is 12 residues.

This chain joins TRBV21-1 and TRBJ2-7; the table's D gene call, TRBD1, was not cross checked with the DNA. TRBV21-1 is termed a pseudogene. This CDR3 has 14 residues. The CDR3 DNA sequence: TGTGCCAGCATCTTGGACAGGGCCTCCTACGAGCAGTACTTC. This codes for CASILDRASYEQYF.

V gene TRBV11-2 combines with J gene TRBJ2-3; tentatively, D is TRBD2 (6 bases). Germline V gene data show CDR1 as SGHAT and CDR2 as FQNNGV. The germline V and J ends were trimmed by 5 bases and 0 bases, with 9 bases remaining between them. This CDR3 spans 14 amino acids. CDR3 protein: CASSPGTSTDTQYF. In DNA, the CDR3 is TGTGCCAGCAGCCCAGGGACTAGCACAGATACGCAGTATTTT.

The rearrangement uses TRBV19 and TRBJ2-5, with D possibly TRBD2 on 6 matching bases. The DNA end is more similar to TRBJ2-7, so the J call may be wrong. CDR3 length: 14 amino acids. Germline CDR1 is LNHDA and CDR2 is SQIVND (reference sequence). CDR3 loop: CASTPTEGGYEQYF. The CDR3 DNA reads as TGTGCCAGTACCCCCACGGAGGGCGGCTACGAGCAGTACTTC.

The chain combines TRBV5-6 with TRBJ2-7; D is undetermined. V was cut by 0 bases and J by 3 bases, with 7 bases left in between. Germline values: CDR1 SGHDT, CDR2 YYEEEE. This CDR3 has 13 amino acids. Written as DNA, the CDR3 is TGTGCCAGCAGCTTGGGCGCTAACTACGAGCAGTACTTC. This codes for CASSLGANYEQYF.

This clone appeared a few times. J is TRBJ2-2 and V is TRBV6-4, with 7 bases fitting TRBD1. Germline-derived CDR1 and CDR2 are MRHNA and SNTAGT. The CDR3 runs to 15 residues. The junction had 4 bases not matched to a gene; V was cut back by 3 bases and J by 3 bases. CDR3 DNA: TGTGCCAGCAGTGAGGGGGACAGCCACACCGGGGAGCTGTTTTTT. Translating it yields CASSEGDSHTGELFF.

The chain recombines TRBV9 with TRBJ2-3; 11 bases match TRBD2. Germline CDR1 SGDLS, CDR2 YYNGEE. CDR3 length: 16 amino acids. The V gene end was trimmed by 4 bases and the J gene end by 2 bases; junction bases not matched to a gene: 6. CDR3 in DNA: TGTGCCAGCAGCCCGAGACTAGCGGGAACCACAGATACGCAGTATTTT. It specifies CASSPRLAGTTDTQYF.

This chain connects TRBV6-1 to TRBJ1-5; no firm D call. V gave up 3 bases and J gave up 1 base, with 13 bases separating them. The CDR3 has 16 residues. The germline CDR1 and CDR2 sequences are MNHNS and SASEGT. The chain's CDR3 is CASSDRGGESNQPQHF. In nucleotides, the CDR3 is TGTGCCAGCAGTGACCGGGGTGGAGAGAGCAATCAGCCCCAGCATTTT.

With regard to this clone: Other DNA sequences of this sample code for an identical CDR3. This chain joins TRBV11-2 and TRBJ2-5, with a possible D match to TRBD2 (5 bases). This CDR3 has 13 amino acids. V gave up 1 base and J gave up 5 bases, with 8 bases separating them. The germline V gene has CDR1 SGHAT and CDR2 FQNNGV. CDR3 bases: TGTGCCAGCAGCTTAGGGTTAGCGGAGACCCAGTACTTC. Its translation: CASSLGLAETQYF.

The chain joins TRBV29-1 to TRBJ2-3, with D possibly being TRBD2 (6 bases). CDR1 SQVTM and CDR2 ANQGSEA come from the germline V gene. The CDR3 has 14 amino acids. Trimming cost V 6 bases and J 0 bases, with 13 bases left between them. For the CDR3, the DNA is TGCAGCGTGCTAAGCGGGTCTAGCACAGATACGCAGTATTTT. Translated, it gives CSVLSGSSTDTQYF.